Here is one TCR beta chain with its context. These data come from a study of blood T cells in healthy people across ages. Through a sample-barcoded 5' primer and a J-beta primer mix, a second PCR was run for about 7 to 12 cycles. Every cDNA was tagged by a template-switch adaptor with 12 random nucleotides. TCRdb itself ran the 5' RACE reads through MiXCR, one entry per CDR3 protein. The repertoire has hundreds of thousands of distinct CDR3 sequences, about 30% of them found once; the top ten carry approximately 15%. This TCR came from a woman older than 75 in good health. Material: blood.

The DNA of the CDR3 is TGTGCCAGCAATCCACAGGGAAGCAATGAGCAGTTCTTC. Translation gives CASNPQGSNEQFF. This chain connects TRBV6-2 or TRBV6-3 to TRBJ2-1; maybe TRBD1 (6 bases). V was clipped by 7 bases and J by 6 bases, with 13 bases between them. Germline CDR1 reads MNHEY; CDR2 reads SVGEGT. This CDR3 has 13 amino acids.